The 9 T cell receptor beta chains listed next were all sequenced from one sample in a study of blood T cell repertoires in COVID-19. The assay was immunoSEQ multiplex PCR, and TCRdb's table has in-frame clones only and misses some. The repertoire has about 39,000 clones, roughly 90% of them found once; the top ten carry 2% to 2.5%. The specimen sequenced was peripheral blood. These receptors were collected from a human donor in a cohort sampled during active COVID-19.

This sequence joins TRBV13 and TRBJ2-3; TRBD1 matches at 8 bases. The CDR3 has 17 residues. Germline lookup yields CDR1 PRHDT and CDR2 FYEKMQ (reference sequence). V shed 4 bases, J shed 0 bases, and the junction held 9 bases outside the gene matches. CDR3 in DNA: TGTGCCAGCAGCTCCCAGTCGACAGGGGTGAGCACAGATACGCAGTATTTT. As protein: CASSSQSTGVSTDTQYF.

The chain recombines TRBV28 with TRBJ1-5, with 7 nucleotides matching TRBD1. The CDR3 length is 14 residues. The V gene's germline CDR1 is MDHEN and CDR2 SYDVKM. V shed 10 bases and J 0 bases; nucleotides not matched to a gene: 6. As DNA, the CDR3 is TGTGCCACTTCGGGACAGTTTAGCAATCAGCCCCAGCATTTT. This sequence encodes CATSGQFSNQPQHF.

This chain links TRBV18 with TRBJ2-3; 8 bases align to TRBD2. The CDR3 runs 16 residues. The V segment lost 5 bases and the J segment 2 bases; nucleotides outside the gene matches: 9. Germline V gene sequence: CDR1 KGHSH, CDR2 LQKENI. CDR3 loop: CASSSTSGGATDTQYF. The DNA for the CDR3 is TGTGCCAGCTCATCCACCTCCGGGGGGGCCACAGATACGCAGTATTTT.

V gene TRBV27 combines with J gene TRBJ1-3; maybe TRBD1 (5 bases). The CDR3 sequence is 13 residues long. CDR1 and CDR2 (germline): MNHEY, SMNVEV (reference sequence). V lost 9 bases to trimming and J lost 4 bases, with 13 bases between them. The CDR3 DNA is TGTGCCAGGTACCCGGGGGACGGAAACACCATATATTTT. This translates into CARYPGDGNTIYF.

This chain uses TRBV6-6 with TRBJ2-7, with a tentative D call TRBD1 (6 bases). Trimming pared 7 bases from V and 1 base from J, leaving 8 bases between. The CDR3 is made up of 12 amino acids. Germline V gene sequence: CDR1 MNHNY, CDR2 SVGAGI (reference sequence). CDR3 protein: CASKDSSYEQYF. CDR3 in DNA: TGTGCCAGCAAGGACAGTTCCTACGAGCAGTACTTC.

The gene calls are TRBV13 and TRBJ2-2; D is perhaps TRBD2 (7 bases). Germline values: CDR1 PRHDT, CDR2 FYEKMQ (reference sequence). The V end lost 2 bases, the J end lost 7 bases, and 8 bases lay between the germline ends. The CDR3 is 13 residues long. This chain's CDR3 is CASSLRGGGELFF. The CDR3 region has the DNA TGTGCCAGCAGCTTAAGGGGGGGCGGGGAGCTGTTTTTT. Full variable domain (rest looked up from reference TRBV13 and TRBJ2-2): AAGVIQSPRHLIKEKRETATLKCYPIPRHDTVYWYQQGPGQDPQFLISFYEKMQSDKGSIPDRFSAQQFSDYHSELNMSSLELGDSALYFCASSLRGGGELFFGEGSRLTVL.

This clone has only a few counts. The rearrangement joins TRBV12-3 or TRBV12-4 to TRBJ2-5; the D gene is possibly TRBD2 (5 bases). The CDR3 is made up of 12 amino acids. Trimming left V 3 bases short and J 11 bases short, with 13 bases between. DNA of the CDR3: TGTGCCAGCAGTTTGGGGAGCCAAGGACAGTACTTC. The encoded protein is CASSLGSQGQYF.

V gene TRBV2 combines with J gene TRBJ1-1; D remains unclear. The length of the CDR3 is 14 residues. The germline V and J ends were trimmed by 0 bases and 9 bases, with 14 bases remaining between them. Germline-derived CDR1 and CDR2 are SNHLY and FYNNEI. The CDR3: CASSEARAGQQAFF. The CDR3 nucleotides are TGTGCCAGCAGTGAAGCGCGGGCAGGCCAGCAAGCTTTCTTT.

J is TRBJ2-7 and V is TRBV18, with TRBD1 identical over 8 bases. V was pared by 2 bases and J by 4 bases, with 7 bases of the junction left unmatched. The CDR3 contains 15 residues. Germline V CDR1 and CDR2: KGHSH, LQKENI. The CDR3 protein is CASSPRGQGDYEQYF. CDR3 DNA: TGTGCCAGCTCACCAAGAGGACAGGGAGATTACGAGCAGTACTTC.